What follows are 24 T cell receptor beta chains derived from one specimen sequenced in a study of CD8+CD57+ T cells in acquired aplastic anemia. The template for TCR beta VDJ and CDR3 sequence profiling was genomic DNA. Via MiXCR, TCRdb re-called the reads, giving one row per CDR3 protein. Among around 200,000 distinct CDR3 sequences listed, approximately 48% were seen once. Selection for sequencing was limited to patients who had shown CD8+CD57+ cell expansion by flow cytometry. The sequencing sample was made of sorted CD4+, CD8+, or CD8+CD57+ T cells (not recorded which) from PBMCs. The receptors originated from a human donor with aplastic anemia.

The CDR3 DNA sequence: TGTGCCAGCAGCTTAGGTATGGGGGGCTACGAGCAGTACTTC. Translating it yields CASSLGMGGYEQYF. This sequence joins TRBV7-8 and TRBJ2-7, with D possibly matching TRBD2 (6 bases). V was trimmed by 1 base and J by 3 bases, leaving 10 bases between them. This CDR3 spans 14 amino acids. Germline CDR1 SGHVS, CDR2 FQNEAQ.

Details on this clonotype: A junction boundary mismatches the germline segment, possibly from a read error. The chain links TRBV10-2 to TRBJ2-7; 8 nucleotides line up with TRBD2. There are 14 residues in the CDR3. Germline V gene lookup returns CDR1 WSHSY and CDR2 SAAADI. CDR3 protein: CASRTGTSSYEQYF. As DNA, the CDR3 is TGTGCCAGCAGAACCGGGACTAGTAGTTACGAGCAGTACTTC.

V and J are TRBV7-9 and TRBJ1-4; tentative D call: TRBD1 (6 bases). This CDR3 is built from 12 residues. V lost 8 bases, J lost 7 bases, and 11 bases lay in between. The germline V gene encodes CDR1 SEHNR and CDR2 FQNEAQ (reference sequence). As DNA, the CDR3 is TGTGCCAGCGGAACAGGGTTTGAAAAACTGTTTTTT. It encodes CASGTGFEKLFF.

This clonotype was counted a few times. The gene calls are TRBV29-1 and TRBJ1-2, with 7 bases lining up with TRBD1. Germline lookup yields CDR1 SQVTM and CDR2 ANQGSEA. Unmatched junction bases numbered 9, after V lost 7 bases and J lost 7 bases. The CDR3 runs 12 residues. The CDR3 protein is CSGMQGEVGYTF. CDR3 sequence (DNA): TGCAGCGGCATGCAGGGGGAAGTTGGCTACACCTTC.

The chain has TRBV25-1 and TRBJ2-1; maybe TRBD1 (6 bases). Germline assignment: CDR1 MGHDK and CDR2 SYGVNS. The V and J ends lost 2 bases and 5 bases respectively, with 13 bases between them. This CDR3 is built from 15 residues. CDR3 coding DNA: TGTGCCAGCAGTGAAGGGGGAGCAGGGGACAATGAGCAGTTCTTC. It is translated as CASSEGGAGDNEQFF.

This clonotype came up a few times. The chain uses TRBV18 and TRBJ2-7; D is unclear. This CDR3 contains 14 residues. The germline V gene has CDR1 KGHSH and CDR2 LQKENI. The germline V and J ends were trimmed by 4 bases and 4 bases, with 14 bases remaining between them. The CDR3 loop is CASSLGNTGYEQYF. CDR3 DNA: TGTGCCAGCTCACTCGGAAACACGGGTTACGAGCAGTACTTC.

This clonotype was seen many times. The rearrangement links TRBV4-1 to TRBJ2-3, with D possibly matching TRBD2 (6 bases). This CDR3 region has 15 residues. Germline loops: CDR1 MGHRA, CDR2 YSYEKL. The V end was cut by 3 bases, the J end by 3 bases, with 13 bases between. CDR3: CASSQPGTATDTQYF. CDR3 bases: TGCGCCAGCAGCCAGCCCGGGACTGCGACAGATACGCAGTATTTT.

Regarding this clonotype: Compared with germline, one end of the junction differs, possibly owing to a read error. The chain employs TRBV7-8 and TRBJ1-6, with D possibly matching TRBD1 (6 bases). Germline CDR1 is SGHVS and CDR2 is FQNEAQ. CDR3 length: 16 residues. CDR3 loop: CASSLANGQLNSPLHF. In DNA form, the CDR3 reads TGTGCCAGCAGCTTAGCTAACGGACAGCTCAATTCGCCCCTCCACTTT.

This rearrangement joins TRBV7-8 to TRBJ1-6, with no clear D. Germline V gene data show CDR1 as SGHVS and CDR2 as FQNEAQ. V was cut by 3 bases and J by 9 bases, with 6 bases left in between. CDR3 length: 12 residues. The CDR3 reads CASSFLPSPLHF. As DNA, the CDR3 is TGTGCCAGCAGCTTCCTTCCTTCACCCCTCCACTTT. The variable domain in full, with the rest retrieved from reference TRBV7-8 and TRBJ1-6, is GAGVSQSPRYKVAKRGQDVALRCDPISGHVSLFWYQQALGQGPEFLTYFQNEAQLDKSGLPSDRFFAERPEGSVSTLKIQRTQQEDSAVYLCASSFLPSPLHFGNGTRLTVT.

This chain connects TRBV3-1 to TRBJ1-3, with D perhaps TRBD1 (5 bases). Germline V gene sequence: CDR1 LGHDT, CDR2 YNNKEL (reference sequence). The V gene lost 0 bases and the J gene lost 9 bases, with 18 bases spanning the gap. There are 16 residues in the CDR3. This chain's CDR3 is CASSQDAQGGVGTIYF. The CDR3 coding sequence is TGTGCCAGCAGCCAAGACGCTCAGGGAGGGGTTGGCACCATATATTTT.

The chain employs TRBV3-1 and TRBJ1-6, with D perhaps matching TRBD1 (6 bases). This CDR3 comprises 14 residues. From germline, CDR1 is LGHDT and CDR2 YNNKEL (reference sequence). Trimming took off 4 bases at V and 5 bases at J, with 9 bases between the two ends. CDR3 coding DNA: TGTGCCAGCAGCCTGGGACACAATAATTCACCCCTCCACTTT. It yields the protein CASSLGHNNSPLHF.

This clonotype was detected ten times or more. The gene calls are TRBV6-1 and TRBJ2-3, with TRBD2 identical over 8 bases. Germline CDR1 and CDR2: MNHNS and SASEGT. The ends lost 6 bases at V and 6 bases at J; junction bases unmatched: 8. The CDR3 is 14 residues long. CDR3 nucleotides: TGTGCCAGCAGGACGGGGGGGCCAGGGGATACGCAGTATTTT. Protein: CASRTGGPGDTQYF.

The rearrangement joins TRBV2 to TRBJ2-1; 9 bases line up with TRBD1. This CDR3 contains 14 residues. V trimming: 6 bases; J trimming: 7 bases; junction bases outside the gene matches: 7. Germline V gene data show CDR1 as SNHLY and CDR2 as FYNNEI. The CDR3 DNA reads as TGTGCCAGCAGGGCGGACAGGGGCGGGAATGAGCAGTTCTTC. It translates to CASRADRGGNEQFF. The complete variable domain, with remaining parts taken from reference TRBV2 and TRBJ2-1, reads EPEVTQTPSHQVTQMGQEVILRCVPISNHLYFYWYRQILGQKVEFLVSFYNNEISEKSEIFDDQFSVERPDGSNFTLKIRSTKLEDSAMYFCASRADRGGNEQFFGPGTRLTVL.

This clonotype has a single count. Here the CDR3 reads CASSLEAAHQETQYF. The CDR3, as DNA: TGTGCCAGCAGCTTAGAAGCGGCCCACCAAGAGACCCAGTACTTC. The rearrangement links TRBV11-2 to TRBJ2-5; D might be TRBD2 (5 bases). The CDR3 spans 15 residues. V was shortened by 0 bases and J by 0 bases, with 8 bases between the two germline ends. From germline, CDR1 is SGHAT and CDR2 FQNNGV.

The gene calls are TRBV7-9 and TRBJ2-7, with 10 bases identical to TRBD1. CDR1 and CDR2 (germline): SEHNR, FQNEAQ (reference sequence). The trim removed 7 bases at V and 1 base at J, leaving 4 bases unmatched. The CDR3 has 14 amino acids. The CDR3 is CASTQGQGSYEQYF. The CDR3 coding sequence is TGTGCCAGCACCCAGGGACAGGGGTCCTACGAGCAGTACTTC. The whole variable domain, remainder taken from reference TRBV7-9 and TRBJ2-7, is DTGVSQNPRHKITKRGQNVTFRCDPISEHNRLYWYRQTLGQGPEFLTYFQNEAQLEKSRLLSDRFSAERPKGSFSTLEIQRTEQGDSAMYLCASTQGQGSYEQYFGPGTRLTVT.

This clonotype was counted a few times. The V gene is TRBV6-5, the J gene TRBJ2-7; unclear D gene. V lost 0 bases and J 3 bases, leaving 3 bases between the germline ends. This CDR3 region has 12 residues. The germline V gene has CDR1 MNHEY and CDR2 SVGAGI. This CDR3 reads CASSYSSYEQYF. CDR3 nucleotide sequence: TGTGCCAGCAGTTACTCCAGCTACGAGCAGTACTTC.

This clonotype was found a few times. The chain has TRBV15 and TRBJ2-2, with D unresolved. Germline CDR1 LNHNV, CDR2 YYDKDF (reference sequence). V gave up 0 bases and J gave up 7 bases, with 6 bases separating them. This CDR3 has 13 residues. The CDR3 spells CATSRDLGGELFF. The CDR3 nucleotides read TGTGCCACCAGCAGAGATCTCGGCGGGGAGCTGTTTTTT. The variable domain in full, with the rest retrieved from reference TRBV15 and TRBJ2-2, is DAMVIQNPRYQVTQFGKPVTLSCSQTLNHNVMYWYQQKSSQAPKLLFHYYDKDFNNEADTPDNFQSRRPNTSFCFLDIRSPGLGDTAMYLCATSRDLGGELFFGEGSRLTVL.

This clonotype came up a few times. The CDR3: CASSLGGFGNEQFF. CDR3 nucleotides: TGTGCCAGCAGCTTGGGGGGATTTGGCAATGAGCAGTTCTTC. This sequence joins TRBV4-2 and TRBJ2-1; tentatively, D is TRBD2 (6 bases). The CDR3 runs to 14 residues. V was shortened by 5 bases and J by 6 bases, with 14 bases between the two germline ends. CDR1 is LGHNA, CDR2 YNFKEQ, per germline.

In this sample, this clonotype turned up many times. V usage is TRBV2 and J usage is TRBJ2-2; D is unclear. The germline V and J ends were trimmed by 6 bases and 7 bases, with 12 bases remaining between them. CDR1 and CDR2 (germline): SNHLY, FYNNEI. The CDR3 is 13 amino acids. The DNA of the CDR3 is TGTGCCAGCAGCAGGAGAGAGGTCGGGGAGCTGTTTTTT. Its protein product is CASSRREVGELFF.

The gene calls are TRBV20-1 and TRBJ2-2, with D perhaps matching TRBD1 (5 bases). Trimming cost V 6 bases and J 5 bases, with 13 bases left between them. Germline loops: CDR1 DFQATT, CDR2 SNEGSKA (reference sequence). The CDR3 is 13 residues long. CDR3 in amino acids: CSAIKSGTGELFF. CDR3 DNA sequence: TGCAGTGCGATTAAGTCAGGGACCGGGGAGCTGTTTTTT.

This chain connects TRBV20-1 to TRBJ1-2, with 9 bases aligning to TRBD1. The germline CDR1 and CDR2 sequences are DFQATT and SNEGSKA (reference sequence). The junction had 9 bases not matched to a gene; V was cut back by 0 bases and J by 7 bases. CDR3 size: 15 residues. The CDR3 is CSARDVDRGDSGYTF. The CDR3 region has the DNA TGCAGTGCTAGAGATGTCGACAGGGGGGATAGTGGCTACACCTTC.

V usage is TRBV29-1 and J usage is TRBJ2-1; D is possibly TRBD1 or TRBD2 (5 bases each). Per the germline V gene, CDR1 is SQVTM and CDR2 is ANQGSEA. The length of the CDR3 is 11 residues. V was shortened by 4 bases and J by 10 bases, with 11 bases between the two germline ends. The CDR3 reads CSVGRDAEQFF. CDR3 nucleotide sequence: TGCAGCGTTGGCAGGGACGCCGAGCAGTTCTTC.

The chain has TRBV19 and TRBJ1-1, with TRBD1 matching 8 bases. The CDR3 consists of 15 residues. Germline CDR1 and CDR2: LNHDA and SQIVND (reference sequence). V dropped 5 bases and J dropped 1; count of bases not matched to a gene: 6. The CDR3 loop reads CASSAPGQGNTEAFF. In DNA, the CDR3 is TGTGCCAGTAGTGCCCCCGGACAGGGGAACACTGAAGCTTTCTTT.

This clonotype was counted many times. This chain joins TRBV6-1 and TRBJ1-5, with 8 bases identical to TRBD1. Germline CDR1 reads MNHNS; CDR2 reads SASEGT. V was clipped by 8 bases and J by 7 bases; unmatched bases: 7. The CDR3 is 13 residues long. CDR3 nucleotides: TGTGCCAGCCAGGGGGCACCGGGGCAGCCCCAGCATTTT. Protein product: CASQGAPGQPQHF.